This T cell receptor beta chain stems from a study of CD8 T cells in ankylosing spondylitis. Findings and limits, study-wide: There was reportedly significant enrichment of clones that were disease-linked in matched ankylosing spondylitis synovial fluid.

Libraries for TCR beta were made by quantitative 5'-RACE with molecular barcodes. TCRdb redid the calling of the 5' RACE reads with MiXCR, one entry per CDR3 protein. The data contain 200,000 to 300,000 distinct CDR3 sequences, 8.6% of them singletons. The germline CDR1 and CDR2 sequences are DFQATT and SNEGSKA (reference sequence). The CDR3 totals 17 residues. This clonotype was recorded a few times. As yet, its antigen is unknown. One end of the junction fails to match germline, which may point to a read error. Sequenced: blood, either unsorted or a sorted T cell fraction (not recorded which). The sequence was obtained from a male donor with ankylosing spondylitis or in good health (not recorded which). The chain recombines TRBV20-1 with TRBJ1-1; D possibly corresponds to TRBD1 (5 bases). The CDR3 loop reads CCAREMRDSRLNTEAFF. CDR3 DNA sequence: TGCTGTGCTAGAGAAATGCGGGACTCAAGGTTGAACACTGAAGCTTTCTTT.